One and the same sample provided the 26 T cell receptor beta chains below, sequenced in a study of a mutant IDH1 vaccine in newly diagnosed glioma. Libraries were prepared by immunoSEQ multiplex PCR; TCRdb keeps only in-frame clonotypes and omits some of them. The sample gives 58,000 or so clones, under 85% of which show up once; roughly 3.2% is in the top ten. Time point given: week 47, end of study. Vaccination used 300 ug of mutant IDH1 20-mer peptide per dose, with topical imiquimod. Their antigen targets remain unknown. The material sequenced was PBMCs, taken from a glioma patient whose treatment included an IDH1 peptide vaccine. These receptors were collected from a woman between 45 and 65 years old with glioma.

The genes are TRBV14 and TRBJ1-2; 7 nucleotides match TRBD1. The ends lost 4 bases at V and 8 bases at J; junction bases unmatched: 16. Germline-derived CDR1 and CDR2 are SGHDN and FVKESK. The CDR3 is made up of 16 amino acids. The CDR3 nucleotides read TGTGCCAGCAGCCCCGAGACAGGGATCCCCCTTAGGGGCTACACCTTC. Its protein is CASSPETGIPLRGYTF.

This chain joins TRBV29-1 and TRBJ2-7; D might be TRBD2 (5 bases). V was clipped by 8 bases and J by 8 bases, with 19 bases between them. Germline V gene sequence: CDR1 SQVTM, CDR2 ANQGSEA. CDR3 size: 12 residues. For the CDR3, the DNA is TGCAGCACCGCCTCCGGGAACGATCAGCAGTACTTC. Its translation: CSTASGNDQQYF.

This clone was recorded once. The J gene is TRBJ1-4, the V gene TRBV19, with 8 bases matching TRBD1. The germline gives CDR1 LNHDA, CDR2 SQIVND (reference sequence). CDR3 length equals 16 residues. The V and J ends lost 7 bases and 8 bases, in that order; junction bases with no gene match: 15. CDR3 sequence (DNA): TGTGCCAGTAAATCCCGGGACAGGTTAGAAGGGGAAAAACTGTTTTTT. Translation: CASKSRDRLEGEKLFF.

This chain connects TRBV5-8 to TRBJ1-1; D is possibly TRBD1 (6 bases). The CDR3 is 15 amino acids. V was clipped by 2 bases and J by 1 base, with 12 bases between them. CDR1 and CDR2 from the germline V gene are SGHTS and YDEGEE. The CDR3 sequence: CASSFRGSPNTEAFF. Here the CDR3 DNA reads TGTGCCAGCAGCTTCAGGGGTTCCCCGAACACTGAAGCTTTCTTT.

The gene calls are TRBV7-2 and TRBJ2-7, with 11 bases identical to TRBD2. This CDR3 comprises 16 residues. Germline CDR1 SGHTA, CDR2 FQGNSA. The trim removed 5 bases at V and 4 bases at J, leaving 10 bases unmatched. The CDR3 DNA is TGTGCCAGCAGCCCCCTTCTAGCGGGGGGTGAATACGAGCAGTACTTC. Amino acids: CASSPLLAGGEYEQYF.

This clone came up once. The chain uses TRBV2 and TRBJ1-1; 8 nucleotides match TRBD1. Germline V gene data show CDR1 as SNHLY and CDR2 as FYNNEI. This CDR3 has 15 residues. The junction had 3 bases not matched to a gene; V was cut back by 2 bases and J by 1 base. Written as DNA, the CDR3 is TGTGCCAGCAGTGAACAGGACAGGGCGAACACTGAAGCTTTCTTT. This codes for CASSEQDRANTEAFF.

The chain uses TRBV7-8 and TRBJ1-1; D is possibly TRBD1 (5 bases). Germline V gene lookup returns CDR1 SGHVS and CDR2 FQNEAQ. There are 14 residues in the CDR3. With 5 bases removed from V and 1 base from J, the gap between germline ends came to 11 bases. The CDR3 protein is CASSRDRPNTEAFF. The CDR3 DNA reads TGTGCCAGCAGCCGCGACAGACCGAACACTGAAGCTTTCTTT.

The chain is built from TRBV5-1 and TRBJ2-7; 9 bases agree with TRBD1. Looked up from germline, CDR1 is SGHRS and CDR2 is YFSETQ. The V and J ends lost 0 bases and 7 bases, in that order; junction bases with no gene match: 5. The CDR3 sequence is 14 residues long. The DNA for the CDR3 is TGCGCCAGCAGCTTGGAACAGGGGGCGAAGGAGCAGTACTTC. It codes for CASSLEQGAKEQYF.

The CDR3 DNA sequence: TGTGCCAGCTCTCGACAGGGGAACACTGAAGCTTTCTTT. Protein: CASSRQGNTEAFF. This sequence joins TRBV18 and TRBJ1-1, with 7 positions matching TRBD1. This CDR3 has 13 residues. Germline loops: CDR1 KGHSH, CDR2 LQKENI. J gave up 1 base and V 6 bases, and 2 bases lay outside the gene matches.

The chain has TRBV7-2 and TRBJ2-7; TRBD2 matches at 9 bases. The CDR3 runs 14 residues. V was clipped by 5 bases and J by 2 bases; unmatched bases: 4. The germline V gene has CDR1 SGHTA and CDR2 FQGNSA. CDR3 residues: CASSRAGGPYEQYF. CDR3 DNA sequence: TGTGCCAGCAGCAGAGCGGGGGGTCCCTACGAGCAGTACTTC.

The rearrangement links TRBV20-1 to TRBJ2-7; possibly TRBD2 for D (7 bases). The V gene's germline CDR1 is DFQATT and CDR2 SNEGSKA (reference sequence). The ends were cut back, 6 bases at V and 3 bases at J, with 9 bases in the middle. This CDR3 region has 11 residues. The CDR3 coding sequence is TGCAGTGCAGGGGGGGGCTACGAGCAGTACTTC. Translation: CSAGGGYEQYF.

The chain combines TRBV6-1 with TRBJ1-1; D is possibly TRBD1 (5 bases). The germline V gene has CDR1 MNHNS and CDR2 SASEGT. The CDR3 spans 14 residues. V lost 7 bases and J 5 bases, leaving 17 bases between the germline ends. The CDR3: CASNRLSGGTEAFF. The CDR3 DNA sequence: TGTGCCAGCAACCGGCTCTCGGGGGGAACTGAAGCTTTCTTT.

The CDR3 region is CASSLGGNEQFF. The CDR3, as DNA: TGTGCCAGCAGCTTGGGAGGAAATGAGCAGTTCTTC. The chain carries TRBV5-6 and TRBJ2-1; no definite D call. The length of the CDR3 is 12 residues. V was pared by 0 bases and J by 7 bases, with 5 bases between. Germline CDR1 and CDR2: SGHDT and YYEEEE.

Only one count was recorded for this clone. The rearrangement uses TRBV19 and TRBJ1-6, with 10 nucleotides matching TRBD1. Germline CDR1 LNHDA, CDR2 SQIVND (reference sequence). J was trimmed by 6 bases and V by 6 bases; bases with no gene match: 8. The CDR3 is made up of 16 amino acids. This CDR3 reads CASRELRTGGNSPLHF. The CDR3 DNA sequence: TGTGCCAGTAGAGAACTTAGGACAGGGGGTAATTCACCCCTCCACTTT.

The chain combines TRBV9 with TRBJ1-1; a possible D gene is TRBD1 (6 bases). The CDR3 spans 12 residues. Germline CDR1 reads SGDLS; CDR2 reads YYNGEE. With 1 base removed from V and 11 bases from J, the gap between germline ends came to 12 bases. CDR3 amino acids: CASSVIQGQAFF. CDR3 in DNA: TGTGCCAGCAGCGTAATTCAGGGGCAGGCTTTCTTT.

The CDR3 reads CASGGQVGTDTQYF. DNA for the CDR3: TGTGCCAGCGGGGGGCAGGTCGGCACAGATACGCAGTATTTT. The J gene is TRBJ2-3, the V gene TRBV6-1; D may correspond to TRBD1 or TRBD2 (6 bases each). The CDR3 contains 14 residues. Germline V CDR1 and CDR2: MNHNS, SASEGT. Trimming shortened V by 8 bases and J by 1 base, and 13 bases separated the two germline ends.

The genes are TRBV5-1 and TRBJ2-3; D may be TRBD1 (6 bases). The germline CDR1 and CDR2 sequences are SGHRS and YFSETQ. Trimming took off 5 bases at V and 5 bases at J, with 12 bases between the two ends. This CDR3 contains 13 residues. The CDR3 is CASRKQGVDTQYF. Here the CDR3 DNA reads TGCGCCAGCAGAAAACAGGGTGTAGATACGCAGTATTTT.

V gene TRBV2 combines with J gene TRBJ1-1; TRBD1 is a possible D gene (6 bases). CDR1 SNHLY and CDR2 FYNNEI come from the germline V gene. The CDR3 length is 14 residues. V lost 2 bases and J lost 5, with 12 bases in between. The CDR3 region has the DNA TGTGCCAGCAGTGAAAGGACAGCCTTAACTGAAGCTTTCTTT. Its protein is CASSERTALTEAFF.

This clone has a single count. This sequence joins TRBV5-1 and TRBJ1-1; D is uncertain. Germline loops: CDR1 SGHRS, CDR2 YFSETQ. Trimming shortened V by 4 bases and J by 1 base, and 11 bases separated the two germline ends. The CDR3 runs 14 residues. In DNA form, the CDR3 reads TGCGCCAGCAGCACTAACGGAGGGAACACTGAAGCTTTCTTT. Translated: CASSTNGGNTEAFF.

The rearrangement uses TRBV19 and TRBJ1-6; tentatively, D is TRBD1 (6 bases). Germline CDR1 reads LNHDA; CDR2 reads SQIVND (reference sequence). The V end lost 5 bases, the J end lost 8 bases, and 10 bases lay between the germline ends. CDR3 length equals 13 residues. In nucleotides, the CDR3 is TGTGCCAGTAGTCGGGACAACCATTCACCCCTCCACTTT. The encoded protein is CASSRDNHSPLHF.

The gene calls are TRBV6-1 and TRBJ1-1; D is ambiguous. CDR3 size: 13 residues. Germline CDR1 MNHNS, CDR2 SASEGT. Trimming pared 5 bases from V and 2 bases from J, leaving 9 bases between. The chain's CDR3 is CASSPGLNTEAFF. CDR3 DNA: TGTGCCAGCAGTCCCGGGCTCAACACTGAAGCTTTCTTT.

The rearrangement links TRBV30 to TRBJ1-5; D not certain. Germline CDR1 GTSNPN, CDR2 SVGIG (reference sequence). V shed 3 bases and J shed 1 base, with 7 bases lying between them. The CDR3 loop spans 13 amino acids. CDR3 amino acids: CAWRGPSNQPQHF. Written as DNA, the CDR3 is TGTGCCTGGAGGGGCCCCAGCAATCAGCCCCAGCATTTT.

V usage is TRBV7-9 and J usage is TRBJ2-7; 8 bases map to TRBD1. The CDR3 covers 14 residues. J was trimmed by 0 bases and V by 4 bases; bases with no gene match: 2. Germline V gene sequence: CDR1 SEHNR, CDR2 FQNEAQ (reference sequence). CDR3 in DNA: TGTGCCAGCAGCTCGGGACAGGTCTCCTACGAGCAGTACTTC. Amino acid sequence: CASSSGQVSYEQYF.

The J gene is TRBJ2-7, the V gene TRBV5-5, with 7 bases lining up with TRBD1. Germline V gene sequence: CDR1 SGHKS, CDR2 YYEKEE (reference sequence). This CDR3 has 16 residues. J gave up 0 bases and V 4 bases, and 10 bases lay outside the gene matches. CDR3 sequence (DNA): TGTGCCAGCAGCGCCTCCGGGGACAGAGGCTCCTACGAGCAGTACTTC. This gives the protein CASSASGDRGSYEQYF.

The chain links TRBV2 to TRBJ2-3, with 7 bases lining up with TRBD1. The germline gives CDR1 SNHLY, CDR2 FYNNEI. V shed 10 bases, J shed 0 bases, and the junction held 7 bases outside the gene matches. This CDR3 is 14 amino acids long. CDR3 sequence reads: CATRDRTSTDTQYF. The CDR3 coding sequence is TGTGCCACGAGGGACAGAACTAGCACAGATACGCAGTATTTT. The full variable domain, its missing parts supplied by reference TRBV2 and TRBJ2-3, is EPEVTQTPSHQVTQMGQEVILRCVPISNHLYFYWYRQILGQKVEFLVSFYNNEISEKSEIFDDQFSVERPDGSNFTLKIRSTKLEDSAMYFCATRDRTSTDTQYFGPGTRLTVL.

The chain joins TRBV6-1 to TRBJ2-5; D may be TRBD1 (5 bases). V lost 4 bases to trimming and J lost 2 bases, with 8 bases between them. Germline CDR1 is MNHNS and CDR2 is SASEGT. CDR3 length equals 13 residues. CDR3 nucleotide sequence: TGTGCCAGCAGTGGCACAGGACAAGAGACCCAGTACTTC. Residues: CASSGTGQETQYF.